These 14 T cell receptor beta chains were all obtained from the same sample, sequenced in a study of tumor-infiltrating lymphocytes in primary liver carcinoma. The investigators made TCR beta cDNA from approximately 500 ng total RNA, using a constant-region primer. ARM-PCR was slightly modified, and three nested multiplex PCR rounds with it gave rise to the TCR beta libraries. TRBV1-TRBV30 forward primers paired with a C-beta reverse primer were used in the first two PCR rounds, which ran approximately 10 cycles each. One entry per CDR3 protein results from TCRdb running MiXCR on the multiplex PCR reads. The table records 150,000 to 200,000 distinct CDR3 sequences, around 60% of them present only once. RNA was extracted from whole blood without cell sorting, alongside germline DNA. Sequenced sample: peripheral blood. These receptors all come from a man aged 35 to 55 with primary liver carcinoma and hepatitis B virus infection.

On this clonotype itself: The junction does not match germline at one end; this may be a read error. The rearrangement uses TRBV5-6 and TRBJ2-5, with D unresolved. In germline, CDR1 is SGHDT, CDR2 YYEEEE. The CDR3 is 12 residues long. CDR3 amino acids: CASRIISSLPHF. In DNA form, the CDR3 reads TGTGCCAGCAGGATCATCTCGAGTCTTCCCCACTTC.

A remark on this clonotype: Relative to the germline gene, one junction end is altered; a read error may explain this. The chain joins TRBV11-1 to TRBJ2-3; D is possibly TRBD1 or TRBD2 (5 bases each). The CDR3 contains 16 residues. In germline, CDR1 is SGHAT, CDR2 FQDESV (reference sequence). CDR3 in DNA: TGTGTCAGCAGCTTCATGGGGGACCCTCTCACAGATACGCAGTATTTT. This sequence encodes CVSSFMGDPLTDTQYF.

The V gene is TRBV12-3 or TRBV12-4, the J gene TRBJ2-6; D is unresolved. V shed 11 bases and J shed 2 bases, with 13 bases lying between them. The CDR3 extends over 14 amino acids. For the CDR3, the DNA is TGTGCCGTCCAGGTAGCAGCTGGGGCCAACGTCCTGACTTTC. Translating it yields CAVQVAAGANVLTF.

This chain joins TRBV13 and TRBJ2-1; either TRBD1 or TRBD2 may supply D (6 bases each). Trimming stripped 7 bases from V and 6 bases from J, with 13 bases between. The CDR3 spans 13 residues. Germline values: CDR1 PRHDT, CDR2 FYEKMQ (reference sequence). The CDR3 sequence: CASTGGVGNEQFF. CDR3 in DNA: TGTGCCAGCACCGGGGGCGTAGGCAATGAGCAGTTCTTC.

Concerning this clonotype itself: A read error may produce the germline difference seen at one junction end. The chain combines TRBV29-1 with TRBJ2-2; 11 bases fit TRBD1. The CDR3 covers 17 residues. Per germline, CDR1 SQVTM and CDR2 ANQGSEA. The CDR3 sequence: CSARTGGAKLVTWELFF. The CDR3 nucleotides read TGCAGCGCTAGGACAGGGGGCGCGAAATTGGTCACCTGGGAGCTGTTTTTT.

Worth noting for this clonotype: A junction end diverges from the germline sequence, so it may reflect a read error. This rearrangement joins TRBV4-1 to TRBJ1-6; the D is unclear. CDR3 size: 13 residues. Germline CDR1 MGHRA, CDR2 YSYEKL. The CDR3 reads CASSQGLNSPLQF. The CDR3 DNA sequence: TGCGCCAGCAGCCAAGGGCTTAATTCACCCCTCCAGTTT.

V gene TRBV5-6 combines with J gene TRBJ2-7; no definite D call. This CDR3 has 12 amino acids. V was trimmed by 3 bases and J by 7 bases, leaving 11 bases between them. Germline assignment: CDR1 SGHDT and CDR2 YYEEEE. Written as DNA, the CDR3 is TGTGCCAGCAGCTGGGCTGAGGAGGAGCAGTACTTC. It encodes CASSWAEEEQYF.

This clonotype was seen repeatedly, ten times or more. V usage is TRBV10-3 and J usage is TRBJ2-3; possibly TRBD1 for D (6 bases). Germline V gene data show CDR1 as ENHRY and CDR2 as SYGVKD. The V and J ends lost 6 bases and 2 bases respectively, with 15 bases between them. The CDR3 is 15 amino acids. This CDR3 reads CAISPRGTLTDTQYF. In DNA, the CDR3 is TGTGCCATCAGCCCCAGGGGTACCCTCACAGATACGCAGTATTTT.

This chain joins TRBV12-3 or TRBV12-4 and TRBJ1-2; 7 nucleotides match TRBD1. This CDR3 has 13 amino acids. V lost 6 bases to trimming and J lost 7 bases; unmatched junction nucleotides: 8. CDR3 DNA sequence: TGTGCCAGCAGCCGGGGACAGCGGGTTGGCTACACCTTC. This translates into CASSRGQRVGYTF.

With regard to this clonotype: The junction departs from germline at one end; a sequencing error may be responsible. The chain links TRBV6-1 to TRBJ1-2; D may be TRBD1 (5 bases). CDR3 length: 12 amino acids. Per the germline V gene, CDR1 is MNHNS and CDR2 is SASEGT. In DNA, the CDR3 is TGTGTCAGCAGTGGAGCGAGAGGTCAGGACAACTTC. It encodes CVSSGARGQDNF.

The genes are TRBV5-1 and TRBJ2-5; 7 bases match TRBD2. V gave up 0 bases and J gave up 2 bases; unmatched junction bases: 4. The length of the CDR3 is 15 residues. The germline V gene encodes CDR1 SGHRS and CDR2 YFSETQ. Here the CDR3 DNA reads TGCGCCAGCAGCTTGGTTCTAGCGGATCAAGAGACCCAGTACTTC. Protein: CASSLVLADQETQYF.

Details on this clonotype: This could be a read error, since a much larger clone is one nucleotide away. V is TRBV11-2 and J is TRBJ2-6; TRBD1 matches 11 bases. Germline V gene sequence: CDR1 SGHAT, CDR2 FQNNGV. V was pared by 7 bases and J by 3 bases, with 8 bases of the junction left unmatched. CDR3 length equals 17 residues. The CDR3 loop is CASNRDRGMIGANVLTF. Written as DNA, the CDR3 is TGTGCCAGCAATCGGGACAGGGGGATGATTGGGGCCAACGTCCTGACTTTC.

As concerns this clonotype: The junction departs from the called germline gene at one end, perhaps through a read error. The chain links TRBV11-2 to TRBJ2-1; D is perhaps TRBD2 (5 bases). Germline V gives CDR1 SGHAT, CDR2 FQNNGV. The CDR3 consists of 13 residues. The CDR3, as DNA: TGTGACAGCAGCTTACCGGACGGGGATAAGCAGTTCTTC. It specifies CDSSLPDGDKQFF.

A remark on this clonotype: One junction end does not reproduce the germline sequence, and a read error may be involved. This chain joins TRBV5-6 and TRBJ2-5, with D possibly TRBD1 on 5 matching bases. Germline-derived CDR1 and CDR2 are SGHDT and YYEEEE. This CDR3 comprises 17 residues. CDR3 protein: CASSLVLQGGPREAQYF. CDR3 sequence (DNA): TGTGCCAGCAGCTTGGTGCTCCAGGGTGGGCCTCGAGAGGCCCAGTACTTC. Looking up the rest from reference TRBV5-6 and TRBJ2-5 gives the full variable domain: DAGVTQSPTHLIKTRGQQVTLRCSPKSGHDTVSWYQQALGQGPQFIFQYYEEEERQRGNFPDRFSGHQFPNYSSELNVNALLLGDSALYLCASSLVLQGGPREAQYFGPGTRLLVL.